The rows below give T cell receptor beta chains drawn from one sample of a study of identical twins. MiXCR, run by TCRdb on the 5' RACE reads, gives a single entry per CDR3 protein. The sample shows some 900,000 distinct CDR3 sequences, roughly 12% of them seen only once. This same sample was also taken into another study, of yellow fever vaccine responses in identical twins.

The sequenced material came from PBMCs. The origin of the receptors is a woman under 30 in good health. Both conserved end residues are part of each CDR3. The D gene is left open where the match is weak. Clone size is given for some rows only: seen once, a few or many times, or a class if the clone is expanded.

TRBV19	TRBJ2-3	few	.	TGTGCCAGTAGTATCGTACCCTTCTCTGGGAATACGCAGTATTTT	CASSIVPFSGNTQYF
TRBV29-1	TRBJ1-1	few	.	TGCAGCGTTGATGCCAAAATCCGGGACACTGAAGCTTTCTTT	CSVDAKIRDTEAFF
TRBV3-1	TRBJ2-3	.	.	TGTGCCAGCAGCCAAGATAAGGTGGATGAGGTAGATACGCAGTATTTT	CASSQDKVDEVDTQYF
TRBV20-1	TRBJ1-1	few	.	TGCAGTGCCCCAACCCAGGACATCTGGACTGAAGCTTTCTTT	CSAPTQDIWTEAFF
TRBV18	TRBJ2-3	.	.	TGTGCCAGCTCACCACCGGTTGTTCTGGATACGCAGTATTTT	CASSPPVVLDTQYF
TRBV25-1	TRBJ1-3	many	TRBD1	TGTGCCAGCAGTGAATCAAAGAGAAAACAGGGGGCGAAGAGCGACACCATATATTTT	CASSESKRKQGAKSDTIYF
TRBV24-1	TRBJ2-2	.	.	TGTGCCACCAGTGATTTTCAAGGGCGTGGCACCGGGGAGCTGTTTTTT	CATSDFQGRGTGELFF
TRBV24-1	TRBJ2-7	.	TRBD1	TGTGCCACCAGTAAAGGGGGCGGCTACGAGCAGTACTTC	CATSKGGGYEQYF
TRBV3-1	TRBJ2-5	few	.	TGTGCCAGCCCCCGGGACCTCAGGGAGGAGACCCAGTACTTC	CASPRDLREETQYF
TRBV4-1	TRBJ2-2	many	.	TGCGCCAGCAGCCATGGCCTGGACACCGGGGAGCTGTTTTTT	CASSHGLDTGELFF
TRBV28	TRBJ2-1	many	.	TGTGCCAGCAGTTTACAGTACAATGAGCAGTTCTTC	CASSLQYNEQFF
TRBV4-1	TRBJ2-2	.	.	TGCGCCAGCGAAGACGGGACGGGCGCGAACACCGGGGAGCTGTTTTTT	CASEDGTGANTGELFF
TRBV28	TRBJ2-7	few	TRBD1	TGTGCCAGCAGTCTACAGGGGGCCGCCTACGAGCAGTACTTC	CASSLQGAAYEQYF
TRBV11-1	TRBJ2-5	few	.	TGTGCCAGCAGCTTCGCCTGGGGGGCGGGGGAGACCCAGTACTTC	CASSFAWGAGETQYF
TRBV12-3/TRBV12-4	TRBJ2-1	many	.	TGTGCCAGCAGTCTCCGGGCCGGGGGCAATGAGCAGTTCTTC	CASSLRAGGNEQFF
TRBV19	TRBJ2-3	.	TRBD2	TGTGCCAGTATGGGGACTAGTACAGATACGCAGTATTTT	CASMGTSTDTQYF
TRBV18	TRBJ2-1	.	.	TGTGCCAGCTCACGAGCGTCGTTGTCTTACAATGAGCAGTTCTTC	CASSRASLSYNEQFF
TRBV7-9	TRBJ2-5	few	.	TGTGCCAGCAGCTCTACAGGGTGGGCCTACCAAGAGACCCAGTACTTC	CASSSTGWAYQETQYF
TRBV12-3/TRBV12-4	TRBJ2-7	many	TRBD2	TGTGCCAGCAGCTTAGCTGGGACTAGCTACGAGCAGTACTTC	CASSLAGTSYEQYF
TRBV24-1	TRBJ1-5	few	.	TGTGCCACCAGTGCCCCGGGTAGTCCTAATCAGCCCCAGCATTTT	CATSAPGSPNQPQHF
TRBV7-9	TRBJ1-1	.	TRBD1	TGTGCCAGCAGCTTCGCAGGGGGGGGTACTGAAGCTTTCTTT	CASSFAGGGTEAFF
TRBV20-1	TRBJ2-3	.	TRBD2	TGCAGTGCTAGAGAAGGTCCGGGGGGGCAGTATTTT	CSAREGPGGQYF
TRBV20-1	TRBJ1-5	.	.	TGCAGTGTGGGGGTTCAGCCCCAGCATTTT	CSVGVQPQHF
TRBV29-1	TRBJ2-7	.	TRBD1	TGCAGCTTCGGACAGGGCCCCTACGAGCAGTACTTC	CSFGQGPYEQYF
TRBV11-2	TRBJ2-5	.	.	TGTGCCAGCAATCACGGGGGATTGTACCAAGAGACCCAGTACTTC	CASNHGGLYQETQYF
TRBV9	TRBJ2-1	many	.	TGTGCCAGCAGCGTAGGTTACAATGAGCAGTTCTTC	CASSVGYNEQFF
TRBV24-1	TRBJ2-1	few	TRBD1	TGTGCCACCAGTGATCCCCGGGTCAGGGGGCTGTATGAGCAGTTCTTC	CATSDPRVRGLYEQFF
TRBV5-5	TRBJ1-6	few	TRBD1	TGTGCCAGCAGCTTGGATTTGGGACAGCATAATTCACCCCTCCACTTT	CASSLDLGQHNSPLHF
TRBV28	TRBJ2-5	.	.	TGTGCCAGCAACCTTGACCAAGAGACCCAGTACTTC	CASNLDQETQYF
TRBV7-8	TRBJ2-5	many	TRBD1	TGTGCCAGCAGCTTAACGAGACAGGGCCAAGAGACCCAGTACTTC	CASSLTRQGQETQYF
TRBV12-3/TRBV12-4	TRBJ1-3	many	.	TGTGCCAGCAGAATGTGGGGGTTGAATCTTGGAAACACCATATATTTT	CASRMWGLNLGNTIYF
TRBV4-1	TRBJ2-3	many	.	TGCGCCAGCAGCCAAGAGGCGTCGGCGGGAATGTATACGCAGTATTTT	CASSQEASAGMYTQYF
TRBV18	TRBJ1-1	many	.	TGTGCCAGCTCACCACAGTCTGAAGCTTTCTTT	CASSPQSEAFF
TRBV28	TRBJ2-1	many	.	TGTGCCAGCAGTGCCCCGACTGAGACCAATGAGCAGTTCTTC	CASSAPTETNEQFF
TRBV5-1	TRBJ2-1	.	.	TGCGCCAGCAGCTTGGCGGGGTCCTTTGATGAGCAGTTCTTC	CASSLAGSFDEQFF
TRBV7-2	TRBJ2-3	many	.	TGTGCCAGCAGCTTAGGGACCCCCCCAGATACGCAGTATTTT	CASSLGTPPDTQYF
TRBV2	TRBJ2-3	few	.	TGTGCCAGCAGTGATCAAACAGCAGATACGCAGTATTTT	CASSDQTADTQYF
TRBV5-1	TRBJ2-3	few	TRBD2	TGCGCCAGCAGCCCTCAGCGGGGGACCACAGATACGCAGTATTTT	CASSPQRGTTDTQYF
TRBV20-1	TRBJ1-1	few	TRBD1	TGCAGTGCTGGGAAGACAGGGTCTGAAGCTTTCTTT	CSAGKTGSEAFF
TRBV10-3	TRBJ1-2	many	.	TGTGCCATCAGTGACAGGTTCATAAACTATGGCTACACCTTC	CAISDRFINYGYTF
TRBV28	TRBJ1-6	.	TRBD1	TGTGCCAGCAGGGCCGGGACAGGGGGTTCACCCCTCCACTTT	CASRAGTGGSPLHF
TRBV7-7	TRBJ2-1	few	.	TGTGCCACCAGCTTAGGGGTAGGGGCGGGTGAGCAGTTCTTC	CATSLGVGAGEQFF